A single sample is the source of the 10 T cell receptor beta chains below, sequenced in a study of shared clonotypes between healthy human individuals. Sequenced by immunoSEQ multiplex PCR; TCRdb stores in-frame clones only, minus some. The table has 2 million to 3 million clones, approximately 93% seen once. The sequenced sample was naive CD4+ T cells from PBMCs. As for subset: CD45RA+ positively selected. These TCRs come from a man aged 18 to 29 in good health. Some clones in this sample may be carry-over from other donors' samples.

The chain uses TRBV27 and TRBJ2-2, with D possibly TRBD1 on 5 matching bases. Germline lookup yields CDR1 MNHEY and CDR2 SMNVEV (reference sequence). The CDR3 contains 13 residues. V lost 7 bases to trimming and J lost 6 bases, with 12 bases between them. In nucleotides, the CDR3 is TGTGCCAGCACCTTAGGGGTGCCCGGGGAGCTGTTTTTT. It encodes CASTLGVPGELFF.

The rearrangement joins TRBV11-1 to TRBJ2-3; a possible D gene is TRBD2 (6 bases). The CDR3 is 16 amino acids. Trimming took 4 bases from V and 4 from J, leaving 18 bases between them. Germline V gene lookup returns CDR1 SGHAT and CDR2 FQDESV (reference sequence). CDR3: CASSSLSGRLADTQYF. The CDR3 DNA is TGTGCCAGCAGCTCATTAAGCGGTCGACTAGCAGATACGCAGTATTTT.

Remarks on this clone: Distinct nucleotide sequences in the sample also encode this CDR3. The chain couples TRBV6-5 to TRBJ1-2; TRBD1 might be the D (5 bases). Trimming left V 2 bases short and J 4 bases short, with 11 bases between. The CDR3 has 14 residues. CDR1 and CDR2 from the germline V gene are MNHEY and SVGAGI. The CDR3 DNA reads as TGTGCCAGCAGTTACCGGGGACGGGGCTATGGCTACACCTTC. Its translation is CASSYRGRGYGYTF.

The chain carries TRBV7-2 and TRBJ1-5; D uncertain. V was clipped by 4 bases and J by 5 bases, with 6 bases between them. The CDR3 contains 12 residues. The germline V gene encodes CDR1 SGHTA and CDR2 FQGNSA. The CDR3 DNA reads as TGTGCCAGCAGCTACAGAGATCAGCCCCAGCATTTT. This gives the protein CASSYRDQPQHF.

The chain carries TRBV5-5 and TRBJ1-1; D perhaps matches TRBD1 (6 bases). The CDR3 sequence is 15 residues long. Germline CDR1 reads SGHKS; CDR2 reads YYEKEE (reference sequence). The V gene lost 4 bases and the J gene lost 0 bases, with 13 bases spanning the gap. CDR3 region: CASSPRQGMNTEAFF. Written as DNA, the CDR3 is TGTGCCAGCAGCCCACGCCAGGGGATGAACACTGAAGCTTTCTTT.

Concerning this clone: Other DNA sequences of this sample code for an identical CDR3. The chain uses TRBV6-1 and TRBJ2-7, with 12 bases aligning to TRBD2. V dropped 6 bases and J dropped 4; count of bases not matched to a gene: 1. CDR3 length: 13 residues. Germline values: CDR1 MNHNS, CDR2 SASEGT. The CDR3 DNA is TGTGCCAGCAGGCTAGCGGGAGGGTACGAGCAGTACTTC. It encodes CASRLAGGYEQYF.

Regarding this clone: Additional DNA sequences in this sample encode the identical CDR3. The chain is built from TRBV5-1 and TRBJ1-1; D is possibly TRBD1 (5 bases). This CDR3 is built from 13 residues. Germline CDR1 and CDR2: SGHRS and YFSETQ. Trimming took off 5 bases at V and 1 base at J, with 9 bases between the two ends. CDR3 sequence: CASRQDSNTEAFF. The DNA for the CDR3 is TGCGCCAGCAGACAGGACTCGAACACTGAAGCTTTCTTT.

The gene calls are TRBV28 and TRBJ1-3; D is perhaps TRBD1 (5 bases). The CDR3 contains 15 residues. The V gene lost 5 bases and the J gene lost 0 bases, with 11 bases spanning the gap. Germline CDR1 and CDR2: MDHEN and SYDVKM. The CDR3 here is CASSVGGASGNTIYF. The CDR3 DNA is TGTGCCAGCAGTGTTGGAGGGGCCTCTGGAAACACCATATATTTT.

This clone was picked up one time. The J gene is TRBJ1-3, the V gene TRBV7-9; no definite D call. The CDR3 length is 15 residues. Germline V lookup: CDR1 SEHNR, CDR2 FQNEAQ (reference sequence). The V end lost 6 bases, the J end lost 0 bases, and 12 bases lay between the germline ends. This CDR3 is CASSLQIFSGNTIYF. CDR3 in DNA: TGTGCCAGCAGTCTACAGATTTTCTCTGGAAACACCATATATTTT.

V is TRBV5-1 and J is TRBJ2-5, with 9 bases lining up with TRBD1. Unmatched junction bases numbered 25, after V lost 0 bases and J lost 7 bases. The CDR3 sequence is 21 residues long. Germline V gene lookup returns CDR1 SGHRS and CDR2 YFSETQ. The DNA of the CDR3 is TGCGCCAGCAGCTTGGCTATTTCAGGGACAGGGTTCCTAGGAGGGTTCGTGACCCAGTACTTC. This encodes CASSLAISGTGFLGGFVTQYF.